This T cell receptor (beta chain) was retrieved from a study of shared clonotypes between healthy human individuals. Study observations and caveats: Naive subsets generally had larger estimated richness than memory subsets. Clonotype sharing among donors was thought likely to change with sequencing depth. Between a few donors, naive CD4 clonotypes were shared at a level of about 5%.

A word on this clone: No antigen is known for it.

Naive CD4+ cells were CD45RA-selected; the remaining cells were memory. This CDR3 spans 13 amino acids. Trimming removed 3 bases from V and 5 bases from J, with 7 bases in between. The germline V gene has CDR1 KGHSH and CDR2 LQKENI. The method was immunoSEQ multiplex PCR; TCRdb's version includes in-frame clones alone and lacks a portion of them. The data hold some 2 million clones, with 95% observed a single time. This chain joins TRBV18 and TRBJ1-4; D perhaps matches TRBD1 (5 bases). Input material: naive CD4+ T cells sorted from blood. As for subset: CD45RA+ positively selected. This clonotype was obtained from a man in his late teens or twenties in good health. Here the CDR3 reads CASSPKGNEKLFF. In DNA, the CDR3 is TGTGCCAGCTCACCTAAGGGGAATGAAAAACTGTTTTTT.